This TCR beta chain is from a study of cytomegalovirus exposure and HLA in healthy donors. The study ran its PCR with 60 Vbeta and 13 Jbeta primers. Produced via immunoSEQ multiplex PCR; TCRdb's table is partial and in-frame only. This sample yields around 150,000 clones, of which more than 60% are seen a single time; 10% belongs to the top ten. Study-level results: When a later analysis compared HLA-associated TCR beta chains with equally common others, the HLA-associated chains turned out to be more clonally expanded and to have lower generation probabilities. Among the most significant clusters, several appeared linked to common viral pathogens in a later analysis. A few chains linked to CMV were shown in vitro to be specific for CMV antigens. Presence/absence comparisons presumed near-even sequencing depth among donors.

The germline V gene has CDR1 MNHEY and CDR2 SMNVEV (reference sequence). The length of the CDR3 is 13 residues. V lost 4 bases, J lost 8 bases, and 12 bases lay in between. This clone occurred a few times. Its matching antigen is unknown. This sequence was found in a man aged 25 to 40 in good health and CMV-seropositive. The rearrangement uses TRBV27 and TRBJ1-3; D is perhaps TRBD1 (5 bases). The sample was PBMCs. CDR3 coding DNA: TGTGCCAGCAGTTCGAAGCAGGGATACACCATATATTTT. This sequence encodes CASSSKQGYTIYF.